The 29 T cell receptor beta chains below were found in one sample sequenced in a study of T cell responses to AZD1222 COVID-19 vaccine. Produced via immunoSEQ multiplex PCR; TCRdb's table is partial and in-frame only. Of some 130,000 clones in the sample, 93% were seen once. The specimen was peripheral blood, collected on day 0 of AZD1222 vaccination. All receptors derive from an adult in good health.

This chain links TRBV20-1 with TRBJ2-7; D is unclear. The V end was cut by 5 bases, the J end by 3 bases, with 8 bases between. This CDR3 comprises 11 residues. Germline V gene lookup returns CDR1 DFQATT and CDR2 SNEGSKA (reference sequence). The CDR3 loop is CSAVVIYEQYF. The CDR3 bases are TGCAGTGCTGTCGTAATCTACGAGCAGTACTTC.

This clone was seen only once. The V and J genes are TRBV2 and TRBJ1-6; 7 nucleotides line up with TRBD1. After removal of 0 bases from V and 10 bases from J, the junction contained 9 bases not matched to a gene. This CDR3 has 16 amino acids. Germline loops: CDR1 SNHLY, CDR2 FYNNEI. The CDR3 region is CASSEAGDRVGSPLHF. Written as DNA, the CDR3 is TGTGCCAGCAGTGAAGCCGGCGACAGGGTAGGATCACCCCTCCACTTT.

This chain joins TRBV19 and TRBJ1-1, with D possibly TRBD1 on 6 matching bases. CDR1 and CDR2 from the germline V gene are LNHDA and SQIVND (reference sequence). CDR3 length: 13 amino acids. The V end lost 6 bases, the J end lost 1 base, and 9 bases lay between the germline ends. The DNA for the CDR3 is TGTGCCAGTAGCCCCAGGGGGAACACTGAAGCTTTCTTT. This gives the protein CASSPRGNTEAFF.

V and J are TRBV5-8 and TRBJ1-1; D gene unclear. Per the germline V gene, CDR1 is SGHTS and CDR2 is YDEGEE. Trimming removed 2 bases from V and 1 base from J, with 12 bases in between. This CDR3 spans 15 amino acids. The CDR3, as DNA: TGTGCCAGCAGCTTCGGTTTAGGACGGAACACTGAAGCTTTCTTT. It encodes CASSFGLGRNTEAFF.

This clone was recorded only once. The V gene is TRBV20-1, the J gene TRBJ2-7; D unresolved. V was clipped by 3 bases and J by 4 bases, with 10 bases between them. The CDR3 is 12 residues long. Germline V CDR1 and CDR2: DFQATT, SNEGSKA (reference sequence). Here the CDR3 DNA reads TGCAGTGCTAGTCTAGGTCCATACGAGCAGTACTTC. Translating it yields CSASLGPYEQYF.

V and J are TRBV7-9 and TRBJ2-3; D call uncertain. Germline CDR1 and CDR2: SEHNR and FQNEAQ (reference sequence). Trimming left V 3 bases short and J 0 bases short, with 19 bases between. The CDR3 loop spans 18 amino acids. In nucleotides, the CDR3 is TGTGCCAGCAGCTTCCACCCAACTGCAACCGTGAGCACAGATACGCAGTATTTT. It codes for CASSFHPTATVSTDTQYF. Supplemented by reference TRBV7-9 and TRBJ2-3, the full variable domain reads DTGVSQNPRHKITKRGQNVTFRCDPISEHNRLYWYRQTLGQGPEFLTYFQNEAQLEKSRLLSDRFSAERPKGSFSTLEIQRTEQGDSAMYLCASSFHPTATVSTDTQYFGPGTRLTVL.

V usage is TRBV7-9 and J usage is TRBJ2-2; TRBD2 matches 10 bases. This CDR3 spans 19 amino acids. The germline gives CDR1 SEHNR, CDR2 FQNEAQ (reference sequence). Trimming removed 5 bases from V and 4 bases from J; junction bases left unmatched: 16. The CDR3: CASSADRALAGRPTGELFF. Written as DNA, the CDR3 is TGTGCCAGCAGCGCGGACAGGGCACTAGCGGGGAGACCCACCGGGGAGCTGTTTTTT.

The chain recombines TRBV3-1 (or the pseudogene TRBV3-2) with TRBJ2-2, with D maybe TRBD2 (6 bases). CDR1 and CDR2 (germline): LGHDT, YNNKEL (reference sequence). This CDR3 has 17 residues. Between the trimmed V and J ends, which lost 0 bases and 5 bases, there was a span of 16 bases. Here the CDR3 DNA reads TGTGCCAGCAGCCAAGAAGTGTGGGAGGAGTCTACCGGGGAGCTGTTTTTT. It is translated as CASSQEVWEESTGELFF.

The rearrangement joins TRBV7-8 to TRBJ2-1; 10 bases agree with TRBD2. The V and J ends lost 4 bases and 6 bases, in that order; junction bases with no gene match: 9. This CDR3 region has 16 residues. Per the germline V gene, CDR1 is SGHVS and CDR2 is FQNEAQ. CDR3 in DNA: TGTGCCAGCAGCTCTAAACTAGCGGGATTATCCAATGAGCAGTTCTTC. It specifies CASSSKLAGLSNEQFF.

The rearrangement uses TRBV6-5 and TRBJ2-2; 7 bases line up with TRBD1. This CDR3 spans 15 amino acids. Per germline, CDR1 MNHEY and CDR2 SVGAGI. V was clipped by 2 bases and J by 5 bases; unmatched bases: 5. CDR3 DNA: TGTGCCAGCAGTTACCGTCAGGGGGAGACCGGGGAGCTGTTTTTT. Its protein product is CASSYRQGETGELFF.

The rearrangement joins TRBV5-1 to TRBJ2-1, with 10 bases aligning to TRBD2. The length of the CDR3 is 15 residues. After removal of 1 base from V and 6 bases from J, the junction contained 4 bases not matched to a gene. Germline CDR1 and CDR2: SGHRS and YFSETQ. The CDR3 protein is CASSLMASGSNEQFF. CDR3 DNA sequence: TGCGCCAGCAGCTTGATGGCTAGCGGGAGCAATGAGCAGTTCTTC.

The V gene is TRBV20-1, the J gene TRBJ2-1, with D possibly TRBD2 on 5 matching bases. The CDR3 is 11 amino acids. Germline lookup yields CDR1 DFQATT and CDR2 SNEGSKA (reference sequence). The V end was cut by 8 bases, the J end by 7 bases, with 12 bases between. The CDR3 sequence is CSTRDRNEQFF. CDR3 nucleotides: TGCAGTACCCGGGATCGAAATGAGCAGTTCTTC.

This chain links TRBV10-3 with TRBJ2-2; the match to TRBD1 covers 9 bases. Germline-derived CDR1 and CDR2 are ENHRY and SYGVKD. The CDR3 extends over 13 amino acids. After removal of 11 bases from V and 4 bases from J, the junction contained 5 bases not matched to a gene. The CDR3 bases are TGTGCCGGAGGGGGACAGGGCACCGGGGAGCTGTTTTTT. This codes for CAGGGQGTGELFF.

The rearrangement uses TRBV30 and TRBJ1-5; the D gene is possibly TRBD1 (6 bases). The CDR3 totals 16 residues. V was shortened by 0 bases and J by 3 bases, with 15 bases between the two germline ends. Germline CDR1 GTSNPN, CDR2 SVGIG (reference sequence). The CDR3 DNA is TGTGCCTGGAGTGTACTGGGGAGGGGGGTCAATCAGCCCCAGCATTTT. Translation gives CAWSVLGRGVNQPQHF.

The chain links TRBV27 to TRBJ1-6; a weak D match, TRBD1 (5 bases). This CDR3 has 14 residues. V gave up 3 bases and J gave up 5 bases, with 8 bases separating them. The germline CDR1 and CDR2 sequences are MNHEY and SMNVEV (reference sequence). The CDR3 sequence is CASSFRDHNSPLHF. CDR3 bases: TGTGCCAGCAGTTTCCGGGACCATAATTCACCCCTCCACTTT.

V is TRBV30 and J is TRBJ1-4, with TRBD1 as a possible D gene (5 bases). CDR3 length equals 14 residues. The ends were cut back, 4 bases at V and 4 bases at J, with 13 bases in the middle. CDR1 is GTSNPN and CDR2 is SVGIG in the germline V gene (reference sequence). CDR3 sequence reads: CAWTKPGHNEKLFF. In DNA, the CDR3 is TGTGCCTGGACAAAACCAGGGCATAATGAAAAACTGTTTTTT.

CDR3 in amino acids: CSVDRFETQYF. CDR3 DNA: TGCAGCGTTGACCGGTTTGAGACCCAGTACTTC. The rearrangement uses TRBV29-1 and TRBJ2-5; D not certain. Trimming pared 3 bases from V and 5 bases from J, leaving 7 bases between. This CDR3 comprises 11 residues. The V gene's germline CDR1 is SQVTM and CDR2 ANQGSEA.

This sequence joins TRBV9 and TRBJ2-1; TRBD2 matches 12 bases. This CDR3 comprises 15 residues. The J segment lost 9 bases and the V segment lost 4 bases, leaving 8 bases of the junction unmatched. CDR1 and CDR2 (germline): SGDLS, YYNGEE. Here the CDR3 DNA reads TGTGCCAGCAGCCCCTTCGGACTAGCGGGAAGTGAGCAGTTCTTC. This sequence encodes CASSPFGLAGSEQFF.

The J gene is TRBJ2-2, the V gene TRBV11-2; 7 nucleotides match TRBD2. Germline V gene lookup returns CDR1 SGHAT and CDR2 FQNNGV. The CDR3 runs to 16 residues. V gave up 5 bases and J gave up 4 bases; unmatched junction bases: 10. CDR3 protein: CASSPISGPGTGELFF. CDR3 coding DNA: TGTGCCAGCAGCCCCATTAGCGGGCCGGGCACCGGGGAGCTGTTTTTT.

V usage is TRBV27 and J usage is TRBJ2-5; 10 bases align to TRBD2. V was clipped by 7 bases and J by 4 bases; unmatched bases: 27. CDR3 length equals 21 residues. Germline V gives CDR1 MNHEY, CDR2 SMNVEV (reference sequence). The CDR3 coding sequence is TGTGCCAGCAACCCCGTACGGGGGGCCAGTAGCGGGAGGCCCCGGGGAGAGACCCAGTACTTC. Amino acids: CASNPVRGASSGRPRGETQYF.

This rearrangement joins TRBV5-1 to TRBJ1-1, with TRBD1 identical over 11 bases. The CDR3 is 17 residues long. Trimming at V came to 0 bases and at J to 4 bases, leaving 8 bases not matched to a gene. The germline V gene encodes CDR1 SGHRS and CDR2 YFSETQ. The CDR3 nucleotides are TGCGCCAGCAGCTTGGGTCGGGACAGGGGGGCCCGCACTGAAGCTTTCTTT. Translation: CASSLGRDRGARTEAFF. Filled out from reference TRBV5-1 and TRBJ1-1, the complete variable domain reads KAGVTQTPRYLIKTRGQQVTLSCSPISGHRSVSWYQQTPGQGLQFLFEYFSETQRNKGNFPGRFSGRQFSNSRSEMNVSTLELGDSALYLCASSLGRDRGARTEAFFGQGTRLTVV.

V is TRBV24-1 and J is TRBJ1-5; D may be TRBD1 (6 bases). Germline values: CDR1 KGHDR, CDR2 SFDVKD. The CDR3 is 16 amino acids. The V end lost 4 bases, the J end lost 3 bases, and 15 bases lay between the germline ends. CDR3 in DNA: TGTGCCACCAGTGACCGCGGACAGCCTACCAATCAGCCCCAGCATTTT. Its translation is CATSDRGQPTNQPQHF.

The CDR3 loop reads CASSGDSQETQYF. The CDR3 DNA is TGTGCCAGCAGCGGGGACAGCCAAGAGACCCAGTACTTC. The chain uses TRBV2 and TRBJ2-5; TRBD1 matches at 7 bases. The CDR3 runs 13 residues. With V trimmed by 6 bases and J by 1 base, 2 bases remained unmatched. The V gene's germline CDR1 is SNHLY and CDR2 FYNNEI.

V and J are TRBV5-1 and TRBJ2-7, with a tentative D call TRBD1 (6 bases). Trimming shortened V by 4 bases and J by 6 bases, and 14 bases separated the two germline ends. Germline V lookup: CDR1 SGHRS, CDR2 YFSETQ. This CDR3 contains 13 residues. CDR3 coding DNA: TGCGCCAGCAGCCTTGGACAACAGGGCGAGCAGTACTTC. Amino acid sequence: CASSLGQQGEQYF.

This chain links TRBV5-1 with TRBJ1-4; 9 nucleotides agree with TRBD1. Per the germline V gene, CDR1 is SGHRS and CDR2 is YFSETQ. V shed 1 base, J shed 4 bases, and the junction held 8 bases outside the gene matches. The length of the CDR3 is 17 residues. The CDR3 is CASSLQPGQGHNEKLFF. The CDR3 bases are TGCGCCAGCAGCTTGCAACCTGGACAGGGGCATAATGAAAAACTGTTTTTT.

The CDR3 DNA reads TGTGCCAGCAGTCAGGACCCCAACTATGGCTACACCTTC. Translation: CASSQDPNYGYTF. V and J are TRBV6-4 and TRBJ1-2; D gene ambiguous. V shed 5 bases and J shed 2 bases, with 9 bases lying between them. The germline CDR1 and CDR2 sequences are MRHNA and SNTAGT. The CDR3 has 13 amino acids.

The CDR3 nucleotides are TGTGCCAGTAGTATAGGCGGGACGGGGAATGAGCAGTTCTTC. This codes for CASSIGGTGNEQFF. The chain couples TRBV19 to TRBJ2-1, with a weak D call TRBD2 (6 bases). Trimming pared 1 base from V and 7 bases from J, leaving 11 bases between. From germline, CDR1 is LNHDA and CDR2 SQIVND (reference sequence). The CDR3 has 14 residues.

The chain links TRBV19 to TRBJ2-1, with TRBD2 matching over 8 bases. In germline, CDR1 is LNHDA, CDR2 SQIVND (reference sequence). V lost 4 bases to trimming and J lost 1 base; unmatched junction nucleotides: 3. This CDR3 is 15 amino acids long. The CDR3 DNA reads as TGTGCCAGTAGTACTAGCGGGTCATCCTACAATGAGCAGTTCTTC. Translated, it gives CASSTSGSSYNEQFF.

A single count supports this clone. This chain uses TRBV5-1 with TRBJ1-1; D possibly corresponds to TRBD1 (5 bases). With 3 bases removed from V and 5 bases from J, the gap between germline ends came to 20 bases. The CDR3 is 16 amino acids. Germline V gives CDR1 SGHRS, CDR2 YFSETQ. Here the CDR3 DNA reads TGCGCCAGCAGCTGGGGATACGGGGTTGAGGGGACTGAAGCTTTCTTT. Its translation is CASSWGYGVEGTEAFF.